This T cell receptor (beta chain) was found in a study of low-dose radiotherapy and immunotherapy resistance in tumors. As for the study in general: Treatment included intravenous cyclophosphamide dosed at 200 mg/m2 every two weeks, one day before radiation and immunotherapy.

TRAV and TRBV primers primed cDNA for both TCRalpha and TCRbeta. TCRs were amplified for 15 to 20 PCR cycles with a constant-region primer and V-primer adapter. mRNA, once isolated, was amplified by in vitro transcription. TCRdb fed the reads into MiXCR, producing one record per CDR3 protein. This sample has around 80,000 distinct CDR3 sequences, with 15% to 20% found just once. This CDR3 comprises 15 residues. CDR1 is SGHTA, CDR2 FQGNSA, per germline. Trimming removed 3 bases from V and 3 bases from J; junction bases left unmatched: 8. Described time point: after trial treatment. Stated treatment: LDRT plus nivolumab, ipilimumab, low-dose cyclophosphamide and aspirin (RACIN trial). This clonotype was counted ten times or more.

This specimen was PBMCs, taken after low-dose radiotherapy plus immunotherapy. This TCR was recovered from a male donor with prostate cancer. The genes are TRBV7-2 and TRBJ2-7, with 7 bases lining up with TRBD1. The CDR3 DNA is TGTGCCAGCAGCTTCGAACAGGGGAGAAGCTACGAGCAGTACTTC. This encodes CASSFEQGRSYEQYF.